This T cell receptor (beta chain) was documented in a study of blood T cells in healthy people across ages. Study context: With template switching, about one barcoded beta molecule was captured per two T cells.

The donors, aged roughly 6 to 95, were healthy Caucasians from Russia. Isolated PBMCs totaled at least 6 million in each sample. This clonotype was recorded a few times. Per the germline V gene, CDR1 is MGHRA and CDR2 is YSYEKL. V trimming: 3 bases; J trimming: 0 bases; junction bases outside the gene matches: 8. CDR3 length: 18 residues. Next came a second PCR, run for about 6 to 11 cycles, which used a sample-barcoded 5' primer along with a J-beta primer mix. MiXCR, run by TCRdb on the 5' RACE reads, gives a single entry per CDR3 protein. The sample contains 850,000 to 1,000,000 distinct CDR3 sequences, 40% to 60% of which appear only once.

This sequence originates from a man between 25 and 39 years old in good health. Specimen: blood. The rearrangement joins TRBV4-1 to TRBJ2-6, with 7 bases aligning to TRBD1. The CDR3 spells CASSQRTGQLSGANVLTF. CDR3 nucleotide sequence: TGCGCCAGCAGCCAGCGGACAGGTCAGCTCTCTGGGGCCAACGTCCTGACTTTC.